This TCR beta chain was captured by sequencing in a study of CD8+CD57+ T cells in acquired aplastic anemia. CDR1 and CDR2 (germline): MNHEY, SVGEGT. This CDR3 spans 13 amino acids. TCR beta VDJ and CDR3 were profiled, and genomic DNA was the template. TCRdb reprocessed the reads with MiXCR, giving one entry per CDR3 protein. The table lists around 200,000 distinct CDR3 sequences, about half of them singletons, with just under 20% in the top ten. Flow cytometry had shown expanded CD8+CD57+ cells in the patients chosen for sequencing. At the time of blood sampling, patients had not yet received any therapy. On this clonotype itself: With a much larger clone just one base away, this may be a read error.

Sequenced sample: sorted CD4+, CD8+, or CD8+CD57+ T cells (not recorded which) from PBMCs. The source of this sequence is a human donor with aplastic anemia. The chain joins TRBV6-2 or TRBV6-3 to TRBJ1-1; D is ambiguous. CDR3 DNA sequence: TGTGCCAGCACCCAGCCCCAGAACGCTGAAGCTTTCTTT. It translates to CASTQPQNAEAFF.